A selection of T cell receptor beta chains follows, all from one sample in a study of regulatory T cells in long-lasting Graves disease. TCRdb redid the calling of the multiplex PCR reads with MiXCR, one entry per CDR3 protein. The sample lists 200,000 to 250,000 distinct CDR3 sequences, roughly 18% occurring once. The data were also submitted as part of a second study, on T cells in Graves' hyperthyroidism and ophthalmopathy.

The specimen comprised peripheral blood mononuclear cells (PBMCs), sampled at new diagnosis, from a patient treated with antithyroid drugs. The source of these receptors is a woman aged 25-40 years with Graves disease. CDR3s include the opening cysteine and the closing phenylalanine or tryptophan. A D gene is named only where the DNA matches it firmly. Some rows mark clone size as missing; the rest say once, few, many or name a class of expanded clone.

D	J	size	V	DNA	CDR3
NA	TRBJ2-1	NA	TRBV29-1	TGCAGCGTCTGGGTTTTGGGAAATGAGCAGTTCTTC	CSVWVLGNEQFF
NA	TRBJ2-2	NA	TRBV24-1	TGTGCGGGGGGTCCGAACACCGGGGAGCTGTTTTTT	CAGGPNTGELFF
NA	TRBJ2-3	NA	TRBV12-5	TGTGCTAGTACGGATCACACCGGGGATACGCAGTATTTT	CASTDHTGDTQYF
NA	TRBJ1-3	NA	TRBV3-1	TGTGCCAGCAGCCAAAACCGCGGCTCTGGAAACACCATATATTTT	CASSQNRGSGNTIYF
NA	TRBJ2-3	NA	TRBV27	TGTGCCAGCCGTGGTAGCGGTCCCACAGATACGCAGTATTTT	CASRGSGPTDTQYF
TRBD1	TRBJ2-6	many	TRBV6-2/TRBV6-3	TGTGCCAGCAGAAGACAGGGATCTGGGGCCAACGTCCTGACTTTC	CASRRQGSGANVLTF
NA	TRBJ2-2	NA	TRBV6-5	TGTGCCAGCAGTTACTCGTCTGGTGGGGCAGACCACACCGGGGAGCTGTTTTTT	CASSYSSGGADHTGELFF
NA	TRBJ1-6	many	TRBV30	TGTGCCTGGAGTGACGGTTGGCAAAACGTGGGTTCACCCCTCCACTTT	CAWSDGWQNVGSPLHF
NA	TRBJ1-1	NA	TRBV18	TGTGCCAGTTCGACACCGATGAACACTGAAGCTTTCTTT	CASSTPMNTEAFF
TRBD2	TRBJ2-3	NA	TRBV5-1	TGCGCCAGCAGCCCCTGGGGACTAGCGGGAGGGAGCACAGATACGCAGTATTTT	CASSPWGLAGGSTDTQYF
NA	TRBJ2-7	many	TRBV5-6	TGTGCCAGCAGCTTGGGTGAAGGGATAGAGCAGTACTTC	CASSLGEGIEQYF
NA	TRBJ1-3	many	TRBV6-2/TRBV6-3	TGTGCCAGCAGTGAAAGTCCGGTCGGAAACACCATATATTTT	CASSESPVGNTIYF
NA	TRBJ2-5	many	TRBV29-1	TGCAGCGTAGTCACCTCTTCTGCCAAAGAGACCCAGTACTTC	CSVVTSSAKETQYF
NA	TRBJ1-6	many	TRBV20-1	TGCAGTGCTAGATCGGGACGGATGAGCTCCTATAATTCACCCCTCCACTTT	CSARSGRMSSYNSPLHF
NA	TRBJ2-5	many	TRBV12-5	TGTGCTAGTGGCACGGGCGGAGGGGAGACCCAGTACTTC	CASGTGGGETQYF
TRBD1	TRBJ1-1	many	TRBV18	TGTGCCAGCTCACGACAGGGGGACACTGAAGCTTTCTTT	CASSRQGDTEAFF
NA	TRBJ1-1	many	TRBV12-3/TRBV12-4	TGTGCCAGCAGTTTTTTAAGCTTTGAAGCTTTCTTT	CASSFLSFEAFF
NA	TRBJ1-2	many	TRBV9	TGTGCCAGCAGCGAGGGAGGCGGTAACTATGGCTACACCTTC	CASSEGGGNYGYTF
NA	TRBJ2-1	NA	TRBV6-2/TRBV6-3	TGTGCCAGCAGTTCATGGACTGAGTCGGATGAGCAGTTCTTC	CASSSWTESDEQFF
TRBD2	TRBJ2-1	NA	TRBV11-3	TGTGCCAGCAGCTCTAGCGGGAGAAGTTTTAATGAGCAGTTCTTC	CASSSSGRSFNEQFF
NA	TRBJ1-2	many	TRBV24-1	TGTGCCACCAGTGATTTGTGGCAGGGTTATGGCTACACCTTC	CATSDLWQGYGYTF
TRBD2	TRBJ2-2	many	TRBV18	TGTGCCAGCTCACCAGCGGGACTAGCGGACACCGGGGAGCTGTTTTTT	CASSPAGLADTGELFF
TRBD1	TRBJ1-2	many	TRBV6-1	TGTGCCAGCAGAGTCCCGGGACAGGGAAACTATGGCTACACCTTC	CASRVPGQGNYGYTF
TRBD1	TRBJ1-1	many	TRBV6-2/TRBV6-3	TGTGCCAGCAGGGACAGGGGTGGCGGCACTGAAGCTTTCTTT	CASRDRGGGTEAFF
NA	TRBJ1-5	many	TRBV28	TGTGCCAGCAGTTTGTTCAGGGGTCAGCCCCAGCATTTT	CASSLFRGQPQHF
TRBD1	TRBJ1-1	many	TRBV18	TGTGCCAGCTATGGGACAGGGGTAACCAACACTGAAGCTTTCTTT	CASYGTGVTNTEAFF
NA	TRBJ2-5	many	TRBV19	TGTGCCAGTCAGGCGGACGGGGAGACCCAGTACTTC	CASQADGETQYF
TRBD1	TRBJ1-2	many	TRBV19	TGTGCCAGTAGAGGGACAGGTCCAGCTAACTATGGCTACACCTTC	CASRGTGPANYGYTF
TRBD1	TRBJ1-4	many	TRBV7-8	TGTGCCAGCAGCCGGACAGGGGGCGTAGGGGAAAAACTGTTTTTT	CASSRTGGVGEKLFF
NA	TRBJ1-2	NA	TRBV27	TGTGCCAGCAGGACTCAGGGTTATTCTAACTATGGCTACACCTTC	CASRTQGYSNYGYTF
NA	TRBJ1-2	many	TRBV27	TGTGCCAGCAGTTTTCGCAGGGAACATGGCTACACCTTC	CASSFRREHGYTF
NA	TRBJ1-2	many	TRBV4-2	TGTGCCAGCAGCCTTGGCCGGGGGTCTAACTATGGCTACACCTTC	CASSLGRGSNYGYTF
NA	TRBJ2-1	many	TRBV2	TGTGCCAGTAGGGACCCCCCCGGAAACAATGAGCAGTTCTTC	CASRDPPGNNEQFF
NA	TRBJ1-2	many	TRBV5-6	TGTGCCAGCAGCTTCGCAGTTGATACTAACTATGGCTACACCTTC	CASSFAVDTNYGYTF
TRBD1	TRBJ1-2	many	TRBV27	TGTGCCAGCAGTCCCAGGGGGCTTAACTATGGCTACACCTTC	CASSPRGLNYGYTF
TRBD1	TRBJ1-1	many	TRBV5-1	TGCGCCAGCAGCTTGGGGGACAGGACCTTGAACACTGAAGCTTTCTTT	CASSLGDRTLNTEAFF
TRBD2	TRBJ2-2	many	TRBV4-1	TGCGCCAGCAGCCAAGACAGCGGGGGGGCGAACACCGGGGAGCTGTTTTTT	CASSQDSGGANTGELFF
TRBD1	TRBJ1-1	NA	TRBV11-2	TGTGCCAGCAGCCCCCGACAGGGCGCACGCACTGAAGCTTTCTTT	CASSPRQGARTEAFF
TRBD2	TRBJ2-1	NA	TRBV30	TGTGCCTGGAGTCTATGGGGAGCGGGGGGCCCCCGAAATGAGCAATTCTTC	CAWSLWGAGGPRNEQFF